Described below is a single T cell receptor beta chain sequence and its context. Its antigen is not yet known. No base qualities exist here, and no much larger clone lies one base off it. Genomic DNA was extracted from sorted cells with the Quick-DNA Microprep Kit. Amplification of TCRbeta DNA was done with the immunoSEQ hsTCRbeta kit, following the protocol from the manufacturer. An Illumina MiSeq instrument was used to sequence the TCRbeta libraries. The authors processed their data as follows. Removing out-of-frame sequences left approximately 2,000,000 distinct TCRbeta sequences, an average of roughly 63,000 per individual. Two values were used to score each individual: the count of fewer than 200 previously reported CMV-associated TCRbeta sequences and the total count of productive distinct TCRbeta sequences. A beta-binomial model was reimplemented in Python, and scikit-learn random forests with default parameters were trained on data from the US cohort. Classifier performance on the Belgian cohort was summarized as median AUC with percentile confidence intervals over 10,000 bootstrap iterations. The table was pulled from immuneACCESS by TCRdb, which kept in-frame rearrangements only. Such tables lose some clones; where checked, under half of the loss comes from unresolved V genes, and the rest has no known cause. The V and J calls and the clone size are those of that table, but D and trimming were determined from the DNA. The table for this sample lists tens of thousands of clones; over 75% of them were counted only once. Together, the top ten hold 0.55% to 0.7% of the sample.

A FACSAria II was used to sort memory CD4+ T cells, defined as single viable CD3+CD4+CD8-CD45RO+ cells. CMV serostatus was determined using a Roche Elecsys assay that detects serum IgG against CMV pp150, pp28, p38 and p52. After the samples were thawed, total CD4+ T cells were enriched through positive selection using CD4 magnetic microbeads. The samples came from a separate study whose specific focus was interrogating the CD4+ T cell memory repertoire. Following standard operating procedures, peripheral blood mononuclear cells were isolated and cryopreserved, while serum was kept at -80 degrees C. The staining relied on CD3-PerCP (BW264/56), CD4-APC (RPA-T4), CD45RO-PE (UCHT1) and CD8-Pacific Orange (3B5) antibodies, and Sytox blue was used to exclude non-viable cells. This sample is drawn from a study of memory CD4+ T cells and cytomegalovirus serostatus (dated by TCRdb to about 2019). Regarding the study in general: A total of 35 or so healthy Belgian adults, of whom 9 were CMV seropositive and roughly 25 were CMV seronegative, were included in the cohort. To replicate a published TCR-based CMV serostatus classifier, the study sequenced CD4+ memory TCRbeta repertoires from a Belgian cohort whose cytomegalovirus serostatus was known. Summary of the overall study and its limitations: Only CD4+CD45RO+ memory cells were sequenced, in contrast to the original study, in which naive and memory CD4+ and CD8+ populations were covered. Among the approximately 160 previously reported CMV-associated TCRbeta sequences, approximately 70 showed up in the CD4+ memory repertoires, with each one found in between one and five individuals. CMV serostatus prediction reached a median bootstrapped AUC of about 0.96 with the original framework and roughly 0.9 with a US-trained random forest. A median bootstrapped AUC of approximately 0.95 with a 95% CI of 0.76-1.00 was achieved on the Belgian cohort by the original-framework classifier. The results were interpreted as suggesting that the CMV-associated TCR signature is mostly present in the CD4+ memory repertoire.

The receptor was derived from an adult in good health and CMV-seronegative. The specimen sequenced was memory CD4+ T cells from blood.

The CDR3 amino acid sequence is: CASSLYGTSGGLTVINTGELFF. In nucleotides, the sequence is TGTGCCAGCAGTTTATACGGGACTAGCGGGGGGTTAACAGTTATTAACACCGGGGAGCTGTTTTTT. This chain is built from TRBV27 and TRBJ2-2; 15 middle bases align to TRBD2. The CDR3 starts with the cysteine, ends with the phenylalanine, and has 22 residues. The entry retains the CDR3 DNA only, 66 bases that are in frame from base 1. The CDR1 and CDR2 encoded by the germline V gene (reference sequence) are MNHEY and SMNVEV. Germline trimming amounts to 1 base on V and 2 bases on J, with 14 as the count of junction bases outside the gene matches.